Below are 2 T cell receptor beta chains sequenced from a single sample in a study of cytomegalovirus exposure and HLA in healthy donors. The PCR was carried out with 60 Vbeta primers and 13 Jbeta primers. Measured with immunoSEQ multiplex PCR; TCRdb has only the in-frame clones, and not every one. The listing contains over 100,000 clones. The sample consisted of PBMCs. These TCRs come from a young man in good health and CMV-seronegative.

The V gene is TRBV28, the J gene TRBJ1-2, with no clear D. The germline V and J ends were trimmed by 4 bases and 4 bases, with 7 bases remaining between them. This CDR3 spans 12 amino acids. CDR1 is MDHEN, CDR2 SYDVKM, per germline. The CDR3 sequence: CASSSQIYGYTF. CDR3 nucleotides: TGTGCCAGCAGTTCTCAGATCTATGGCTACACCTTC.

The chain is built from TRBV28 and TRBJ1-2; the D gene is possibly TRBD1 (5 bases). This CDR3 has 15 amino acids. Trimming shortened V by 8 bases and J by 0 bases, and 16 bases separated the two germline ends. CDR1 is MDHEN and CDR2 is SYDVKM in the germline V gene. The CDR3 loop reads CASAPLTGANYGYTF. Written as DNA, the CDR3 is TGTGCCAGCGCCCCCCTAACGGGGGCTAACTATGGCTACACCTTC.